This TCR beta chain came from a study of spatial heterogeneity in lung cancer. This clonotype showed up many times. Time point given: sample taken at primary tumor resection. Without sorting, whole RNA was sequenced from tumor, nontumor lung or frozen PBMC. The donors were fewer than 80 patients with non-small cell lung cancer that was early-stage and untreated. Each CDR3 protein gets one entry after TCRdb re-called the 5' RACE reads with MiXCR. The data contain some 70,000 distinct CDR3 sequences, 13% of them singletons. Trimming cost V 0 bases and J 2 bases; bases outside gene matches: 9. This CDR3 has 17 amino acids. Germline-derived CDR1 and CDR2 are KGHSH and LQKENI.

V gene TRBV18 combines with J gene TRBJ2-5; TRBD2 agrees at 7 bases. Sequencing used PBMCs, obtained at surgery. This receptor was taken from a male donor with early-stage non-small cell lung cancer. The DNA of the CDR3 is TGTGCCAGCTCACCACCGACGAGCGGGATGGGGCAAGAGACCCAGTACTTC. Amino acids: CASSPPTSGMGQETQYF.